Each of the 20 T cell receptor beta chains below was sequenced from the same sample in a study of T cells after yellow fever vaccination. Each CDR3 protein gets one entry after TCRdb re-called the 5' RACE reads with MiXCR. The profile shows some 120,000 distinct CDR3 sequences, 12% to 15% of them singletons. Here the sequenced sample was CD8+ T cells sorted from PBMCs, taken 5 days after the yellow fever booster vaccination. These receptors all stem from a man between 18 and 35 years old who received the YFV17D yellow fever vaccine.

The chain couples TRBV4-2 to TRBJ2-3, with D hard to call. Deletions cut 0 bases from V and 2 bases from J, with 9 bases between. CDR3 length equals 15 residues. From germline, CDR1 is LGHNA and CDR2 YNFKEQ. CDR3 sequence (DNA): TGTGCCAGCAGCCAAGAAGGCGGCACCACAGATACGCAGTATTTT. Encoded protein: CASSQEGGTTDTQYF.

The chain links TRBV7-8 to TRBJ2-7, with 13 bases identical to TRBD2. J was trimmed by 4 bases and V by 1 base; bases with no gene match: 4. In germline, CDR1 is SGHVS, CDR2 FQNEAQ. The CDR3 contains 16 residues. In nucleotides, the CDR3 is TGTGCCAGCAGCTTAGGGACTAGCGGGGGCGGGTACGAGCAGTACTTC. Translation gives CASSLGTSGGGYEQYF.

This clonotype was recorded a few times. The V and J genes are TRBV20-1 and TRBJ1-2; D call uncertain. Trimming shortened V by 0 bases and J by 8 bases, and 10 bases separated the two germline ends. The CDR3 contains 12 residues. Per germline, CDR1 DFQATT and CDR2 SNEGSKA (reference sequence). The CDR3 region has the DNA TGCAGTGCTAGAGATCGATATTGGGGCTACACCTTC. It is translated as CSARDRYWGYTF.

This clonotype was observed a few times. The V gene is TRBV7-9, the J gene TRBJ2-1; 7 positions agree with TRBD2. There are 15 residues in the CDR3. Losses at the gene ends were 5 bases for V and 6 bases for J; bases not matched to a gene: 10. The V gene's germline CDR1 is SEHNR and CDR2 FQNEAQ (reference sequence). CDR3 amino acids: CASSATSDNGNEQFF. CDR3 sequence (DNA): TGTGCCAGCAGCGCTACTAGCGATAACGGCAATGAGCAGTTCTTC.

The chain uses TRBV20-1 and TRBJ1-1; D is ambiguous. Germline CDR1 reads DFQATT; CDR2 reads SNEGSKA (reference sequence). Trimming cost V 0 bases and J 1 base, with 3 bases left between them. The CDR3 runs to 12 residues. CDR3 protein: CSARDQNTEAFF. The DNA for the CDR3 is TGCAGTGCTAGAGACCAGAACACTGAAGCTTTCTTT.

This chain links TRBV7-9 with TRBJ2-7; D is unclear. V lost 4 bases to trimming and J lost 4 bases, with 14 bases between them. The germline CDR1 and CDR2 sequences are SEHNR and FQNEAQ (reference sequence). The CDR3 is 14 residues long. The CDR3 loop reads CASSSSWMGYEQYV. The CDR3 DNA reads TGTGCCAGCAGCTCGTCCTGGATGGGGTACGAGCAGTACGTC.

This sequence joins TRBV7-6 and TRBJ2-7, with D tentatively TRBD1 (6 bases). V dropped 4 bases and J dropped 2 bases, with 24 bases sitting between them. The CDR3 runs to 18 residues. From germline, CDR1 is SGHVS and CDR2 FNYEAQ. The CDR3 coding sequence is TGTGCCAGCAGCTCTGAGTGGGGTGGGCAGGGGAATGCCTACGAGCAGTACTTC. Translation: CASSSEWGGQGNAYEQYF.

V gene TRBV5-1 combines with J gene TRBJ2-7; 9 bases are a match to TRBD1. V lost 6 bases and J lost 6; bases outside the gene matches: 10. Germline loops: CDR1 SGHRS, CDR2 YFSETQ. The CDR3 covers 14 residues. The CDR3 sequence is CASIPGQGRSEQYF. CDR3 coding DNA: TGCGCCAGCATCCCGGGACAGGGTAGGTCCGAGCAGTACTTC.

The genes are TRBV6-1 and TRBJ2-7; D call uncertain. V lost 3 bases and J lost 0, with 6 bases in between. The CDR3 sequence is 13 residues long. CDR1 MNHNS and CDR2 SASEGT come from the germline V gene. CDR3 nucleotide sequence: TGTGCCAGCAGTGAGGGTGTCTCCTACGAGCAGTACGTC. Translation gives CASSEGVSYEQYV.

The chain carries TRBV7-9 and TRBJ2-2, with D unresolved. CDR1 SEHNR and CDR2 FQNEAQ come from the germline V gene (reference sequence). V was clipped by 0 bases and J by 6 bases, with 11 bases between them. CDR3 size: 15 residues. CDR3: CASSLAMVSAGELFF. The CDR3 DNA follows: TGTGCCAGCAGCTTAGCTATGGTTTCCGCCGGGGAGCTGTTTTTT.

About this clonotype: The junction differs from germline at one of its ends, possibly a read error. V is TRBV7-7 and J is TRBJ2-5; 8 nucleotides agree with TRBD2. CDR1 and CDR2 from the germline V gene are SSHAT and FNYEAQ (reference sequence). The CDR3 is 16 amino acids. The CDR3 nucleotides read TGTGCTAGCAGCTTATTTACGGGGGGGCGACAAGAGACCCAGTACTTC. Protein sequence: CASSLFTGGRQETQYF.

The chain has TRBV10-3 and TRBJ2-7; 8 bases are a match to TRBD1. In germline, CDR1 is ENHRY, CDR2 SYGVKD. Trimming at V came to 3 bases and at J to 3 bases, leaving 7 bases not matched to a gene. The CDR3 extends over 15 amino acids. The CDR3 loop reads CAISEDPGQDYEQYF. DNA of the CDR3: TGTGCCATCAGTGAAGACCCGGGACAGGACTACGAGCAGTACTTC.

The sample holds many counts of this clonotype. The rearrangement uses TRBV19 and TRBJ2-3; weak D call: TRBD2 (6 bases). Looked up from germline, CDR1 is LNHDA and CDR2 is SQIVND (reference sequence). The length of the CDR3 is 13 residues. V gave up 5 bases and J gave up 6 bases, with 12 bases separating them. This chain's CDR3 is CASSPMGGDTQYF. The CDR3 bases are TGTGCCAGTAGTCCCATGGGAGGCGATACGCAGTATTTT.

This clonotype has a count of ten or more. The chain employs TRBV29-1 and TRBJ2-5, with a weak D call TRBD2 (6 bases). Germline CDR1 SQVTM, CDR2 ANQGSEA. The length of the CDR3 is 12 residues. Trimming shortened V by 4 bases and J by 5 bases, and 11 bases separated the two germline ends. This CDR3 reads CSVGVGGETQYF. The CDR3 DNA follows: TGCAGCGTTGGGGTAGGAGGGGAGACCCAGTACTTC. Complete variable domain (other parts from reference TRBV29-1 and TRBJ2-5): SAVISQKPSRDICQRGTSLTIQCQVDSQVTMMFWYRQQPGQSLTLIATANQGSEATYESGFVIDKFPISRPNLTFSTLTVSNMSPEDSSIYLCSVGVGGETQYFGPGTRLLVL.

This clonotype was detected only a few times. The CDR3 protein is CASSTLAGGGTDTQYF. The CDR3 region has the DNA TGTGCCAGCAGCACATTAGCGGGGGGGGGCACAGATACGCAGTATTTT. The rearrangement uses TRBV7-6 and TRBJ2-3; 11 nucleotides align to TRBD2. Germline V gene lookup returns CDR1 SGHVS and CDR2 FNYEAQ. The J segment lost 1 base and the V segment lost 5 bases, leaving 5 bases of the junction unmatched. This CDR3 comprises 16 residues.

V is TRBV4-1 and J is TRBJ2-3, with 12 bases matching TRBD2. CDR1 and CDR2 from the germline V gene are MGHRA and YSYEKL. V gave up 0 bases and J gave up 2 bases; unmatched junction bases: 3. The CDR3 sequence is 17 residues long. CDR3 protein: CASSQDGLAGSTDTQYF. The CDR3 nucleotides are TGCGCCAGCAGCCAAGACGGACTAGCGGGGTCCACAGATACGCAGTATTTT.

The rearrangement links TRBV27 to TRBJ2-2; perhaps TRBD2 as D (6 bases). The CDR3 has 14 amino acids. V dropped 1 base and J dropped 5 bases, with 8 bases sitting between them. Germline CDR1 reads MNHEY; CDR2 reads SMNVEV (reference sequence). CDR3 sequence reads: CASSLWGETGELFF. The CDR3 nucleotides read TGTGCCAGCAGTTTATGGGGGGAAACCGGGGAGCTGTTTTTT.

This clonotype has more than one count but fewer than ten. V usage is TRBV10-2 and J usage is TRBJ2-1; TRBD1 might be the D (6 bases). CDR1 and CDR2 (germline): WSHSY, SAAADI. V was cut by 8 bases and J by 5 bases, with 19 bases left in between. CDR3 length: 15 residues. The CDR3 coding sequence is TGCGCCAGCGGGGTCGGGACAACCCTTCACAATGAGCAGTTCTTC. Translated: CASGVGTTLHNEQFF.

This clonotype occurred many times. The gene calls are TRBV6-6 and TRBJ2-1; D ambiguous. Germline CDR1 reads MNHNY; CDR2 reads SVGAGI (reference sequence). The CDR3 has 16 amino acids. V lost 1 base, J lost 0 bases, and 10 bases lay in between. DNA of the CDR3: TGTGCCAGCAGTTACTTTCTTGGTAGCTCCTACAATGAGCAGTTCTTC. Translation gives CASSYFLGSSYNEQFF.

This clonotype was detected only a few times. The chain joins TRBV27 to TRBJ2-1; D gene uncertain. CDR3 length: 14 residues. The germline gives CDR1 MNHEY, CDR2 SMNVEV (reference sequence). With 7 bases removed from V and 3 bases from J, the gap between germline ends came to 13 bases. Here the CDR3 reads CASTSRVGYNEQFF. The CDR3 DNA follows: TGTGCCAGCACCAGCCGGGTCGGCTACAATGAGCAGTTCTTC.